This T cell receptor beta chain was retrieved from a study of blood T cells in healthy people across ages. A J-beta primer mix and a sample-barcoded 5' primer were used in a second PCR of roughly 7 to 12 cycles. MiXCR was run by TCRdb on the 5' RACE reads, yielding one entry per CDR3 protein. The profile shows 1.5 million or so distinct CDR3 sequences, approximately 43% of them singletons. This clonotype was seen ten or more times. The antigen is undetermined. Roughly 10 milliliters of peripheral blood were drawn from each donor into EDTA-treated tubes. Samples each yielded at least 6 micrograms of total RNA. Study findings and constraints: Age showed a roughly linear inverse relationship with TCR beta diversity per million T cells. Whereas aged donors had fewer naive CD4+ cells, long-lived donors had more of them and higher diversity.

The V end was cut by 6 bases, the J end by 4 bases, with 12 bases between. The CDR3 has 13 amino acids. Germline-derived CDR1 and CDR2 are LGHDT and YNNKEL (reference sequence). The chain combines TRBV3-1 with TRBJ1-1, with a possible D match to TRBD1 (6 bases). The specimen sequenced was blood. This receptor was obtained from a woman aged 18-29 years in good health. CDR3: CASSQGRGTEAFF. In DNA form, the CDR3 reads TGTGCCAGCAGTCAGGGGAGGGGCACTGAAGCTTTCTTT. Full variable domain (rest looked up from reference TRBV3-1 and TRBJ1-1): DTAVSQTPKYLVTQMGNDKSIKCEQNLGHDTMYWYKQDSKKFLKIMFSYNNKELIINETVPNRFSPKSPDKAHLNLHINSLELGDSAVYFCASSQGRGTEAFFGQGTRLTVV.